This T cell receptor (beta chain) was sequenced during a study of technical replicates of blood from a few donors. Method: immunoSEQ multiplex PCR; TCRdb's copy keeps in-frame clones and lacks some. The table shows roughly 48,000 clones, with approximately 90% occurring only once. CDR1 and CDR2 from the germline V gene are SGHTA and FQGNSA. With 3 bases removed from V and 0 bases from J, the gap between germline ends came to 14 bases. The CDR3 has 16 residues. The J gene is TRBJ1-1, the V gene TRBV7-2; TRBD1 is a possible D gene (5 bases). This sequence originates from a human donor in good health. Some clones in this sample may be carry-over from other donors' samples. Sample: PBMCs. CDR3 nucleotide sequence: TGTGCCAGCAGCTTCGCGTGGGGGGGGGTGAACACTGAAGCTTTCTTT. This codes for CASSFAWGGVNTEAFF.